These T cell receptor beta chains were read from a single sample in a study of cytomegalovirus exposure and HLA in healthy donors. Produced via immunoSEQ multiplex PCR; TCRdb's table is partial and in-frame only. The repertoire holds more than 200,000 clones, with over 75% as singletons. Input material: PBMCs. The receptors derive from a man between 18 and 29 years old in good health and CMV-seropositive. CDR3s leave out the opening cysteine and the closing phenylalanine or tryptophan. D genes are given only for firm matches.

D gene: NA
V gene: TRBV2
CDR3 protein: ASLESLNEKLF

D gene: NA
V gene: TRBV20-1
CDR3 protein: SAYTLYEQY

D gene: NA
V gene: TRBV5-6
CDR3 protein: ASSLIGYEQY

D gene: NA
V gene: TRBV7-3
CDR3 protein: ASSLMSGSGNTIY

D gene: NA
V gene: TRBV27
CDR3 protein: ASSSMTSADTQY

D gene: NA
V gene: TRBV7-9
CDR3 protein: ASSLEFHEQY

D gene: NA
V gene: TRBV30
CDR3 protein: AWSVDTQY

D gene: NA
V gene: TRBV4-3
CDR3 protein: ASSQDEAGNTGELF

D gene: NA
V gene: TRBV28
CDR3 protein: ASSFGQRDGEQF

D gene: NA
V gene: TRBV14
CDR3 protein: ASSPDWSTDTQY